This TCR beta chain was identified during a study of CD8 T cells in Susac syndrome. General study findings and limits: TCR sequencing and HLA analysis covered a relatively small number of individuals.

The authors reverse transcribed about 0.45 to 1 ug RNA with random hexamers. Each CDR3 protein gets one entry after TCRdb re-called the immunoSEQ multiplex PCR reads with MiXCR. The sample includes about 150,000 distinct CDR3 sequences, around 95% of them seen just once. As to this clonotype: Its antigen is unidentified.

From blood CD8+ and CD4+ T cells, TCR beta sequences were generated. CDR1 SEHNR and CDR2 FQNEAQ come from the germline V gene (reference sequence). V shed 3 bases and J shed 5 bases, with 8 bases lying between them. The CDR3 has 13 amino acids. The V call is TRBV7-9, the J call TRBJ2-1, with D hard to call. Sequencing used CD4+ T cells from PBMCs. This TCR came from a human donor with multiple sclerosis. The CDR3 sequence: CASSLSADNEQFF. The CDR3, as DNA: TGTGCCAGCAGCTTGTCGGCGGACAATGAGCAGTTCTTC.